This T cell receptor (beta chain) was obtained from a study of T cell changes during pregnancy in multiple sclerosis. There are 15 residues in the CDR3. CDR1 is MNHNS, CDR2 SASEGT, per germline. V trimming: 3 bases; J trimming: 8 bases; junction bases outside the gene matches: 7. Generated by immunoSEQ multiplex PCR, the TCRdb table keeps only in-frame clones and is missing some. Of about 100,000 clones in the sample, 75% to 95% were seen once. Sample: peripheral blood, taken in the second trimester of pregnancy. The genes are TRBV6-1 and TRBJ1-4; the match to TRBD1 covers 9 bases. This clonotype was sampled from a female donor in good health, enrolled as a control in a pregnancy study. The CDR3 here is CASSETGGRREKLFF. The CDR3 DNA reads TGTGCCAGCAGTGAGACAGGGGGGAGGAGGGAAAAACTGTTTTTT.